This T cell receptor beta chain was obtained from a study of blood T cells in healthy people across ages. As for the study in general: Template-switching capture recovered about one barcoded beta molecule per two T cells. Overall study results and limits: PBMC samples, being unsorted, prevented any conclusive comparison of naive and antigen-experienced cells. It was the long-lived donors that had more naive CD4+ cells and higher diversity than aged donors. It was not known whether donors were CMV positive (a possible confounder of expanded clonotype changes).

Combining a sample-barcoded 5' primer with a J-beta primer mix, a second PCR ran for about 6 to 12 cycles. TCRdb re-derived calls from the 5' RACE reads in MiXCR, one entry per CDR3 protein. The table shows 550,000 to 700,000 distinct CDR3 sequences, with 25% to 30% occurring only once. On this clonotype itself: What it binds is unknown.

Looked up from germline, CDR1 is LNHDA and CDR2 is SQIVND (reference sequence). V shed 3 bases, J shed 7 bases, and the junction held 10 bases outside the gene matches. This CDR3 spans 15 amino acids. Sequences were obtained from blood. The chain couples TRBV19 to TRBJ2-7; 9 bases line up with TRBD1. The sequence was collected from an older woman in good health. The CDR3 region is CASSIPGTGSREQYF. The CDR3 DNA reads TGTGCCAGTAGTATCCCCGGGACAGGGAGCAGAGAGCAGTACTTC.